Following are 23 T cell receptor beta chains from one sample sequenced in a study of shared clonotypes between healthy human individuals. Generated by immunoSEQ multiplex PCR, the TCRdb table keeps only in-frame clones and is missing some. Seen here are under 600,000 clones, roughly 79% observed once, and the top ten hold about 12%. The specimen was PBMCs. The origin of the receptors is a middle-aged woman in good health. Some clones in this sample may be carry-over from other donors' samples.

This chain links TRBV27 with TRBJ2-1, with 8 nucleotides matching TRBD2. This CDR3 spans 16 amino acids. Unmatched junction bases numbered 17, after V lost 6 bases and J lost 10 bases. CDR1 MNHEY and CDR2 SMNVEV come from the germline V gene (reference sequence). The CDR3 here is CASSLEFGPAGAEQFF. The DNA for the CDR3 is TGTGCCAGCAGCTTAGAATTTGGGCCAGCGGGAGCGGAGCAGTTCTTC.

The rearrangement uses TRBV30 and TRBJ2-5; D is unresolved. Germline V gene data show CDR1 as GTSNPN and CDR2 as SVGIG (reference sequence). The CDR3 runs to 14 residues. Deletions cut 1 base from V and 4 bases from J, with 13 bases between. The CDR3 DNA is TGTGCCTGGAGTGGACGGGTACCCCGAGAGACCCAGTACTTC. Residues: CAWSGRVPRETQYF.

The chain joins TRBV10-3 to TRBJ2-3, with 13 bases that match TRBD2. This CDR3 region has 14 residues. After removal of 6 bases from V and 6 bases from J, the junction contained 3 bases not matched to a gene. The germline CDR1 and CDR2 sequences are ENHRY and SYGVKD. The CDR3 bases are TGTGCCATCAGCGGGACTAGCGGGGACGATACGCAGTATTTT. It yields the protein CAISGTSGDDTQYF.

The DNA of the CDR3 is TGTGCCAGCAGCTGGGGTAGCGGATCCAAAAACATTCAGTACTTC. Translating gives CASSWGSGSKNIQYF. The V gene is TRBV5-5, the J gene TRBJ2-4; maybe TRBD2 (6 bases). The germline gives CDR1 SGHKS, CDR2 YYEKEE (reference sequence). The CDR3 length is 15 residues. The V and J ends lost 3 bases and 2 bases respectively, with 12 bases between them.

Concerning this clone itself: This sequence may be a read error, since a much larger clone differs from it by one base. In the same sample, other DNA sequences code for this CDR3. The rearrangement uses TRBV4-2 and TRBJ1-1; 9 nucleotides agree with TRBD1. The V and J ends lost 3 bases and 8 bases, in that order; junction bases with no gene match: 7. This CDR3 comprises 14 residues. Germline CDR1 reads LGHNA; CDR2 reads YNFKEQ. DNA of the CDR3: TGTGCCAGCAGCCAGGGGGGACAGGGAGTAGAAGCTTTCTTT. Translating gives CASSQGGQGVEAFF.

The chain joins TRBV29-1 to TRBJ2-7; D is unresolved. Germline V gene sequence: CDR1 SQVTM, CDR2 ANQGSEA. V was pared by 8 bases and J by 0 bases, with 17 bases between. CDR3 length: 14 residues. The CDR3, as DNA: TGCAGCAGGCGTCGTGTCCCCGGCTCCTACGAGCAGTACTTC. Protein product: CSRRRVPGSYEQYF.

Only a few counts were recorded for this clone. This chain uses TRBV28 with TRBJ2-1, with D perhaps being TRBD1 or TRBD2 (5 bases each). The germline V and J ends were trimmed by 3 bases and 10 bases, with 22 bases remaining between them. The CDR3 is made up of 16 amino acids. Germline lookup yields CDR1 MDHEN and CDR2 SYDVKM. CDR3: CASSFSLGTPFLEQFF. The DNA for the CDR3 is TGTGCCAGCAGTTTTTCGCTTGGGACCCCCTTCCTCGAGCAGTTCTTC.

The rearrangement joins TRBV10-3 to TRBJ2-3, with 11 bases aligning to TRBD2. Germline V gives CDR1 ENHRY, CDR2 SYGVKD. Unmatched junction bases numbered 8, after V lost 6 bases and J lost 3 bases. This CDR3 is built from 16 residues. This CDR3 is CAISQLAGVGTDTQYF. CDR3 sequence (DNA): TGTGCCATCAGCCAACTAGCGGGAGTTGGGACAGATACGCAGTATTTT.

The chain is built from TRBV29-1 and TRBJ2-3; 7 bases match TRBD1. Trimming took 5 bases from V and 1 from J; bases not matched to a gene: 3. CDR3 size: 13 residues. The germline CDR1 and CDR2 sequences are SQVTM and ANQGSEA. The CDR3: CSVTGVGTDTQYF. The CDR3 DNA reads TGCAGCGTTACAGGGGTGGGCACAGATACGCAGTATTTT.

The CDR3 protein is CASSRPGLSGANVLTF. CDR3 sequence (DNA): TGTGCCAGCAGTCGGCCGGGGCTATCTGGGGCCAACGTCCTGACTTTC. The chain joins TRBV2 to TRBJ2-6, with D possibly being TRBD1 or TRBD2 (5 bases each). The V and J ends lost 5 bases and 1 base respectively, with 12 bases between them. Germline assignment: CDR1 SNHLY and CDR2 FYNNEI. This CDR3 spans 16 amino acids. Together with reference TRBV2 and TRBJ2-6, the CDR3 gives the full variable domain: EPEVTQTPSHQVTQMGQEVILRCVPISNHLYFYWYRQILGQKVEFLVSFYNNEISEKSEIFDDQFSVERPDGSNFTLKIRSTKLEDSAMYFCASSRPGLSGANVLTFGAGSRLTVL.

V and J are TRBV6-1 and TRBJ1-5, with a possible D match to TRBD1 (5 bases). The germline CDR1 and CDR2 sequences are MNHNS and SASEGT. The CDR3 loop spans 15 amino acids. V was cut by 0 bases and J by 2 bases, with 8 bases left in between. As DNA, the CDR3 is TGTGCCAGCAGTGAAGCGGTAGGGGGCAATCAGCCCCAGCATTTT. Translating gives CASSEAVGGNQPQHF.

This chain connects TRBV2 to TRBJ1-4; D is uncertain. The CDR3 covers 14 residues. Germline assignment: CDR1 SNHLY and CDR2 FYNNEI. V dropped 4 bases and J dropped 7 bases, with 13 bases sitting between them. CDR3 in amino acids: CASSGGGFREKLFF. The CDR3 DNA sequence: TGTGCCAGCAGTGGTGGAGGGTTTCGTGAAAAACTGTTTTTT.

V usage is TRBV19 and J usage is TRBJ2-3; D remains ambiguous. Per the germline V gene, CDR1 is LNHDA and CDR2 is SQIVND (reference sequence). Deletions cut 7 bases from V and 2 bases from J, with 13 bases between. The CDR3 is 14 residues long. The CDR3 spells CASTYGGDTDTQYF. CDR3 sequence (DNA): TGTGCCAGTACCTATGGCGGAGACACAGATACGCAGTATTTT.

This clone showed up just a few times. The rearrangement joins TRBV10-3 to TRBJ1-4; 9 bases match TRBD1. Looked up from germline, CDR1 is ENHRY and CDR2 is SYGVKD. This CDR3 has 16 residues. The J segment lost 7 bases and the V segment lost 2 bases, leaving 8 bases of the junction unmatched. The CDR3 DNA is TGTGCCATCAGTGAGGTGACCGGGACAGGGCCTGAAAAACTGTTTTTT. It encodes CAISEVTGTGPEKLFF.

In its sample, this clone was seen a few times. The rearrangement uses TRBV27 and TRBJ2-3; no firm D call. This CDR3 contains 13 residues. Germline CDR1 MNHEY, CDR2 SMNVEV (reference sequence). Trimming took 8 bases from V and 3 from J, leaving 12 bases between them. The CDR3, as DNA: TGTGCCAGCGAGTCACTCCTTACAGATACGCAGTATTTT. Its translation is CASESLLTDTQYF.

This rearrangement joins TRBV18 to TRBJ2-7; 14 nucleotides match TRBD2. Germline CDR1 KGHSH, CDR2 LQKENI. The J segment lost 6 bases and the V segment lost 2 bases, leaving 0 bases of the junction unmatched. The CDR3 is 14 residues long. CDR3 residues: CASSPGTSGSEQYF. The CDR3 DNA sequence: TGTGCCAGCTCACCAGGGACTAGCGGGAGCGAGCAGTACTTC.

The V gene is TRBV7-3, the J gene TRBJ2-6, with no clear D. This CDR3 has 15 residues. The ends were cut back, 5 bases at V and 0 bases at J, with 8 bases in the middle. The V gene's germline CDR1 is SGHTA and CDR2 FQGTGA. The CDR3 is CASSPVFSGANVLTF. CDR3 bases: TGTGCCAGCAGCCCCGTATTCTCTGGGGCCAACGTCCTGACTTTC.

The V call is TRBV7-2, the J call TRBJ1-2, with D perhaps matching TRBD1 (5 bases). Germline assignment: CDR1 SGHTA and CDR2 FQGNSA. Trimming shortened V by 1 base and J by 3 bases, and 12 bases separated the two germline ends. The CDR3 sequence is 15 residues long. In nucleotides, the CDR3 is TGTGCCAGCAGCTTAGTCCCGGGGGGGGACTATGGCTACACCTTC. Translation gives CASSLVPGGDYGYTF.

With regard to this clone: This same CDR3 is encoded by further DNA sequences in the sample. This rearrangement joins TRBV28 to TRBJ1-5; tentatively, D is TRBD1 (6 bases). The germline V and J ends were trimmed by 6 bases and 3 bases, with 9 bases remaining between them. Germline CDR1 and CDR2: MDHEN and SYDVKM. The CDR3 runs 13 residues. CDR3 residues: CASRWTDNQPQHF. In DNA form, the CDR3 reads TGTGCCAGCAGGTGGACAGACAATCAGCCCCAGCATTTT.

For this clone: This may come from a read error, since a much larger clone is one base off. This sequence joins TRBV29-1 and TRBJ2-2, with D uncertain. CDR1 and CDR2 (germline): SQVTM, ANQGSEA. The CDR3 totals 14 residues. V lost 7 bases to trimming and J lost 0 bases, with 12 bases between them. The CDR3 sequence: CSAAVGTNTGELFF. DNA for the CDR3: TGCAGCGCGGCTGTGGGTACGAACACCGGGGAGCTGTTTTTT.

The chain joins TRBV28 to TRBJ2-7, with D unclear. Germline-derived CDR1 and CDR2 are MDHEN and SYDVKM. CDR3 size: 13 residues. Trimming left V 3 bases short and J 4 bases short, with 10 bases between. The CDR3 bases are TGTGCCAGCAGTTTTCGTCAGAGGTACGAGCAGTACTTC. Amino acids: CASSFRQRYEQYF.

This clone was counted at least ten times. The same CDR3 arises from other DNA sequences in this sample as well. The V call is TRBV28, the J call TRBJ2-1, with D possibly TRBD2 on 6 matching bases. Trimming shortened V by 0 bases and J by 0 bases, and 9 bases separated the two germline ends. This CDR3 has 16 residues. Germline CDR1 reads MDHEN; CDR2 reads SYDVKM. The CDR3 DNA reads as TGTGCCAGCAGTTTATGGCGGGGTTCCTCCTACAATGAGCAGTTCTTC. Translating gives CASSLWRGSSYNEQFF.

The chain has TRBV5-4 and TRBJ2-1, with TRBD1 identical over 10 bases. The CDR3 consists of 16 residues. Per germline, CDR1 SGHNT and CDR2 YYREEE (reference sequence). After removal of 6 bases from V and 6 bases from J, the junction contained 12 bases not matched to a gene. CDR3 sequence (DNA): TGTGCCAGCACACGACAGGGGGCTATGGGAGCCAATGAGCAGTTCTTC. It codes for CASTRQGAMGANEQFF.